These T cell receptor beta chains were read from a single sample in a study of blood T cell repertoires in COVID-19. The method was immunoSEQ multiplex PCR; TCRdb's version includes in-frame clones alone and lacks a portion of them. The table records about 440,000 clones, around 91% of them present only once. Sequencing was performed on PBMCs or T cells enriched from blood (not recorded which). The source is a man younger than 35 who had recovered from COVID-19. Each CDR3 is given with its conserved first and last residue. D genes are given only for firm matches. Size tells how often a clone was seen (once, few, many) or the class of an expanded clone, and some rows leave it out.

v_call: TRBV12-3/TRBV12-4; clone_size: .; d_call: .; j_call: TRBJ1-4; cdr3_aa: CASSFEVVGKLFF; cdr3_nt: TGTGCCAGCAGTTTCGAAGTGGTCGGAAAACTGTTTTTT
v_call: TRBV5-1; clone_size: once; d_call: .; j_call: TRBJ2-5; cdr3_aa: CASSFGNRPQETQYF; cdr3_nt: TGCGCCAGCAGCTTTGGAAACAGGCCACAAGAGACCCAGTACTTC
v_call: TRBV10-1; clone_size: .; d_call: .; j_call: TRBJ2-3; cdr3_aa: CASSGAGPPYF; cdr3_nt: TGCGCCAGCAGTGGAGCGGGCCCCCCGTATTTT
v_call: TRBV10-3; clone_size: .; d_call: TRBD2; j_call: TRBJ2-2; cdr3_aa: CAISVGTRNTGELFF; cdr3_nt: TGTGCCATCAGTGTGGGGACTAGGAACACCGGGGAGCTGTTTTTT
v_call: TRBV5-1; clone_size: .; d_call: TRBD2; j_call: TRBJ2-1; cdr3_aa: CASSEGLAGYNEQFF; cdr3_nt: TGCGCCAGCAGCGAGGGACTAGCGGGCTACAATGAGCAGTTCTTC
v_call: TRBV3-1/TRBV3-2; clone_size: .; d_call: .; j_call: TRBJ2-5; cdr3_aa: CASSQDPNRLETQYF; cdr3_nt: TGTGCCAGCAGCCAAGATCCGAACAGGTTGGAGACCCAGTACTTC
v_call: TRBV7-8; clone_size: .; d_call: .; j_call: TRBJ2-1; cdr3_aa: CASQLAIRAGWFNEQFF; cdr3_nt: TGTGCCAGCCAGCTCGCCATCCGAGCGGGTTGGTTCAATGAGCAGTTCTTC
v_call: TRBV4-1; clone_size: .; d_call: .; j_call: TRBJ1-2; cdr3_aa: CASSAGTPGYTF; cdr3_nt: TGCGCCAGCAGCGCGGGGACCCCTGGCTACACCTTC
v_call: TRBV7-3; clone_size: .; d_call: .; j_call: TRBJ1-6; cdr3_aa: CASSSTENSPLHF; cdr3_nt: TGTGCCAGCAGCTCGACAGAGAATTCACCCCTCCACTTT
v_call: TRBV5-1; clone_size: .; d_call: TRBD1; j_call: TRBJ2-7; cdr3_aa: CASSLGATGGTYEQYF; cdr3_nt: TGCGCCAGCAGCTTGGGGGCGACAGGGGGCACGTACGAGCAGTACTTC
v_call: TRBV19; clone_size: .; d_call: .; j_call: TRBJ1-1; cdr3_aa: CASSKGQIVTEAFF; cdr3_nt: TGTGCCAGTAGTAAAGGACAGATCGTGACTGAAGCTTTCTTT
v_call: TRBV29-1; clone_size: .; d_call: .; j_call: TRBJ1-1; cdr3_aa: CSVDHHRVDATEAFF; cdr3_nt: TGCAGCGTGGACCATCACAGGGTAGATGCTACTGAAGCTTTCTTT
v_call: TRBV11-2; clone_size: .; d_call: .; j_call: TRBJ2-2; cdr3_aa: CASSLTSATGELFF; cdr3_nt: TGTGCCAGCAGCCTCACTAGTGCCACCGGGGAGCTGTTTTTT
v_call: TRBV3-1/TRBV3-2; clone_size: .; d_call: .; j_call: TRBJ1-1; cdr3_aa: CASSQFGKGEAFF; cdr3_nt: TGTGCCAGCAGCCAATTCGGGAAGGGTGAAGCTTTCTTT
v_call: TRBV9; clone_size: .; d_call: TRBD1; j_call: TRBJ1-5; cdr3_aa: CASSAGTGANQPQHF; cdr3_nt: TGTGCCAGCAGCGCCGGGACAGGGGCAAATCAGCCCCAGCATTTT
v_call: TRBV3-1/TRBV3-2; clone_size: .; d_call: .; j_call: TRBJ1-5; cdr3_aa: CASSQSASNQPQHF; cdr3_nt: TGTGCCAGCAGCCAATCTGCGAGCAATCAGCCCCAGCATTTT
v_call: TRBV7-9; clone_size: .; d_call: TRBD1; j_call: TRBJ2-7; cdr3_aa: CASSSPGTGGSEQYF; cdr3_nt: TGTGCCAGCAGCTCCCCCGGGACAGGGGGCTCCGAGCAGTACTTC
v_call: TRBV10-3; clone_size: .; d_call: .; j_call: TRBJ1-1; cdr3_aa: CAIRREGTEAFF; cdr3_nt: TGTGCCATCAGGAGGGAAGGGACTGAAGCTTTCTTT
v_call: TRBV5-5; clone_size: once; d_call: TRBD1; j_call: TRBJ2-1; cdr3_aa: CASSLAGQEYNEQFF; cdr3_nt: TGTGCCAGCAGCTTGGCGGGACAGGAATACAATGAGCAGTTCTTC
v_call: TRBV11-2; clone_size: .; d_call: .; j_call: TRBJ2-3; cdr3_aa: CASTPLSGLTDTQYF; cdr3_nt: TGTGCCAGCACCCCCCTTAGCGGACTCACAGATACGCAGTATTTT
v_call: TRBV5-5; clone_size: .; d_call: TRBD1; j_call: TRBJ2-7; cdr3_aa: CASRETGRYEQYF; cdr3_nt: TGTGCCAGCAGAGAGACAGGGCGCTACGAGCAGTACTTC
v_call: TRBV18; clone_size: .; d_call: TRBD1; j_call: TRBJ1-1; cdr3_aa: CASSSATGMANTEAFF; cdr3_nt: TGTGCCAGCTCATCGGCGACAGGGATGGCGAACACTGAAGCTTTCTTT
v_call: TRBV27; clone_size: .; d_call: .; j_call: TRBJ1-1; cdr3_aa: CASSSGGAVNTEAFF; cdr3_nt: TGTGCCAGCTCCAGTGGGGGGGCGGTGAACACTGAAGCTTTCTTT
v_call: TRBV7-9; clone_size: .; d_call: TRBD2; j_call: TRBJ2-1; cdr3_aa: CASSPRAGGPGEQFF; cdr3_nt: TGTGCCAGCAGCCCACGGGCGGGAGGGCCGGGTGAGCAGTTCTTC
v_call: TRBV15; clone_size: .; d_call: .; j_call: TRBJ1-2; cdr3_aa: CATSGGNIGYTF; cdr3_nt: TGTGCCACCAGCGGGGGGAACATAGGCTACACCTTC
v_call: TRBV4-2; clone_size: .; d_call: TRBD1; j_call: TRBJ1-1; cdr3_aa: CASSQEDRVGEAFF; cdr3_nt: TGTGCCAGCAGCCAGGAGGACAGGGTAGGTGAAGCTTTCTTT
v_call: TRBV4-1; clone_size: .; d_call: TRBD2; j_call: TRBJ2-1; cdr3_aa: CASSQPALAGGHNEQFF; cdr3_nt: TGCGCCAGCAGCCAGCCTGCTCTAGCGGGGGGACACAATGAGCAGTTCTTC
v_call: TRBV9; clone_size: .; d_call: .; j_call: TRBJ1-1; cdr3_aa: CASSVYAGTEAFF; cdr3_nt: TGTGCCAGCAGCGTATACGCAGGCACTGAAGCTTTCTTT
v_call: TRBV7-2; clone_size: .; d_call: TRBD1; j_call: TRBJ1-5; cdr3_aa: CASAGGTGTNQPQHF; cdr3_nt: TGTGCCAGCGCTGGGGGGACAGGGACCAATCAGCCCCAGCATTTT
v_call: TRBV19; clone_size: .; d_call: .; j_call: TRBJ1-4; cdr3_aa: CASRSIQGPNEKLFF; cdr3_nt: TGTGCCAGTAGGTCTATACAGGGCCCTAATGAAAAACTGTTTTTT
v_call: TRBV11-3; clone_size: .; d_call: .; j_call: TRBJ2-5; cdr3_aa: CASSLVTRETQYF; cdr3_nt: TGTGCCAGCAGCTTGGTGACTCGGGAGACCCAGTACTTC
v_call: TRBV29-1; clone_size: .; d_call: .; j_call: TRBJ1-1; cdr3_aa: CSVFGGRATEAFF; cdr3_nt: TGCAGCGTTTTCGGGGGGAGGGCCACTGAAGCTTTCTTT
v_call: TRBV6-6; clone_size: .; d_call: TRBD1; j_call: TRBJ1-2; cdr3_aa: CASRETGVYGYTF; cdr3_nt: TGTGCCAGCAGGGAAACAGGGGTCTATGGCTACACCTTC
v_call: TRBV11-2; clone_size: once; d_call: TRBD1; j_call: TRBJ1-2; cdr3_aa: CASTLGQGGYGYTF; cdr3_nt: TGTGCCAGCACCCTGGGACAGGGCGGCTATGGCTACACCTTC
v_call: TRBV6-5; clone_size: .; d_call: TRBD1; j_call: TRBJ1-3; cdr3_aa: CASSYDRATGNTIYF; cdr3_nt: TGTGCCAGCAGTTACGACAGGGCAACGGGAAACACCATATATTTT
v_call: TRBV10-3; clone_size: .; d_call: TRBD2; j_call: TRBJ2-2; cdr3_aa: CAGGERVNTGELFF; cdr3_nt: TGTGCCGGGGGGGAGCGAGTGAACACCGGGGAGCTGTTTTTT
v_call: TRBV7-9; clone_size: .; d_call: TRBD1; j_call: TRBJ2-7; cdr3_aa: CAITLGTGAYEQYF; cdr3_nt: TGTGCCATCACCCTTGGGACAGGGGCCTACGAGCAGTACTTC
v_call: TRBV3-1/TRBV3-2; clone_size: .; d_call: .; j_call: TRBJ1-2; cdr3_aa: CASSSSRDYGYTF; cdr3_nt: TGTGCCAGCAGCTCGTCGCGGGACTATGGCTACACCTTC
v_call: TRBV28; clone_size: .; d_call: .; j_call: TRBJ1-3; cdr3_aa: CASSLLAGLNTIYF; cdr3_nt: TGTGCCAGCAGTTTACTGGCAGGGTTGAACACCATATATTTT
v_call: TRBV2; clone_size: .; d_call: TRBD2; j_call: TRBJ2-1; cdr3_aa: CASSEALAGGHNEQFF; cdr3_nt: TGTGCCAGCAGTGAAGCGCTAGCGGGGGGCCACAATGAGCAGTTCTTC
v_call: TRBV5-1; clone_size: once; d_call: .; j_call: TRBJ2-5; cdr3_aa: CASSLWDSLAETQYF; cdr3_nt: TGCGCCAGCAGCTTGTGGGACTCCCTCGCGGAGACCCAGTACTTC